This T cell receptor beta chain came from a study of cytomegalovirus exposure and HLA in healthy donors. This CDR3 comprises 15 residues. The germline gives CDR1 SGHRS, CDR2 YFSETQ. The V and J ends lost 3 bases and 5 bases, in that order; junction bases with no gene match: 8. In the PCR, 60 Vbeta and 13 Jbeta primers were used. The assay was immunoSEQ multiplex PCR, and TCRdb's table has in-frame clones only and misses some. Reported are about 120,000 clones; the ten largest clones contain around 3.5%. Sequenced input: PBMCs. The clonotype was recovered from a man under 40 in good health and CMV-seronegative. The V and J genes are TRBV5-1 and TRBJ2-7, with TRBD1 matching over 10 bases. CDR3 in amino acids: CASSSTGTGVHEQYF. The CDR3 DNA follows: TGCGCCAGCAGCTCTACCGGGACAGGGGTCCACGAGCAGTACTTC.